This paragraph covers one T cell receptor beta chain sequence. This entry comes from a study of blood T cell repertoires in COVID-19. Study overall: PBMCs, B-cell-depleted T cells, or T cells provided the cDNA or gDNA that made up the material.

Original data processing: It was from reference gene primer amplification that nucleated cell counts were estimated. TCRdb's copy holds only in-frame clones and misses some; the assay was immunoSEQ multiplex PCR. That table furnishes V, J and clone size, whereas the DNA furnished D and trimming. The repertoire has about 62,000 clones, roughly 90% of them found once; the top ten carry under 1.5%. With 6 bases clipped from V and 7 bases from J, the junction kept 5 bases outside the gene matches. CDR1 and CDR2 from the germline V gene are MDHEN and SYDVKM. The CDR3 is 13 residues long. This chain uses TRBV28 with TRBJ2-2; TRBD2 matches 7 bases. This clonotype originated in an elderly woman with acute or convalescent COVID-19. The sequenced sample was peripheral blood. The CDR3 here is CASRSSGGGELFF. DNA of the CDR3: TGTGCCAGCAGAAGCTCGGGAGGCGGGGAGCTGTTTTTT. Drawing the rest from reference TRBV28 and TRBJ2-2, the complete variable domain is DVKVTQSSRYLVKRTGEKVFLECVQDMDHENMFWYRQDPGLGLRLIYFSYDVKMKEKGDIPEGYSVSREKKERFSLILESASTNQTSMYLCASRSSGGGELFFGEGSRLTVL.